Given below is one TCR beta chain in context. Its binding antigen is unknown. No base-level quality is on record; no much larger clone is a single base apart. This sample stems from a study of radiotherapy plus CTLA-4 blockade in lung cancer (dated by TCRdb to between 2018 and 2020). In terms of the full investigation: Objective responses occurred in approximately 19% of enrolled patients, and 30% to 35% achieved disease control. Results and caveats for the whole study, not just this receptor: After treatment with radiotherapy and ipilimumab, TCR clones that originated in tumors expanded in peripheral blood. Increased serum interferon-beta after radiation, together with early dynamic changes in blood T cell clones, were reported to be the strongest predictors of response.

The CDR3 numbers 13 residues from cysteine through phenylalanine. The sequence is cut down to CDR3 DNA, 39 bases in frame from base 1. The junction carries 6 bases between V and J, which are trimmed by 0 bases and 4 bases respectively. The germline V gene encodes CDR1 LNHDA and CDR2 SQIVND (reference sequence). The method behind the library was the immunoSEQ multiplex PCR assay. TCRdb re-hosts the immuneACCESS table, in-frame sequences only. Its copies lack some clones; in the studies checked, an unresolved V gene accounts for under half of them, and the cause for the rest is not known. For this sample the table gives 100,000 or so clones, of which approximately 78% were detected only once. Clones ranked in the top ten supply roughly 24% of the sample. The study tested focal radiation therapy combined with CTLA-4 blockade (ipilimumab) in patients with chemo-refractory metastatic non-small-cell lung cancer.

Here the sequenced sample was peripheral blood, taken from a patient treated with radiotherapy plus ipilimumab. The chain uses TRBV19 and TRBJ1-1; no confident D gene assignment can be made. The sequence came from a human donor with non-small cell lung cancer that progressed on radiotherapy plus ipilimumab. The nucleotide sequence is TGTGCCAGTAGTATAGAAAGTGGCACTGAAGCTTTCTTT. Its product reads: CASSIESGTEAFF. Supplemented by the reference TRBV19 and TRBJ1-1 proteins around the CDR3, the complete variable domain is DGGITQSPKYLFRKEGQNVTLSCEQNLNHDAMYWYRQDPGQGLRLIYYSQIVNDFQKGDIAEGYSVSREKKESFPLTVTSAQKNPTAFYLCASSIESGTEAFFGQGTRLTVV.